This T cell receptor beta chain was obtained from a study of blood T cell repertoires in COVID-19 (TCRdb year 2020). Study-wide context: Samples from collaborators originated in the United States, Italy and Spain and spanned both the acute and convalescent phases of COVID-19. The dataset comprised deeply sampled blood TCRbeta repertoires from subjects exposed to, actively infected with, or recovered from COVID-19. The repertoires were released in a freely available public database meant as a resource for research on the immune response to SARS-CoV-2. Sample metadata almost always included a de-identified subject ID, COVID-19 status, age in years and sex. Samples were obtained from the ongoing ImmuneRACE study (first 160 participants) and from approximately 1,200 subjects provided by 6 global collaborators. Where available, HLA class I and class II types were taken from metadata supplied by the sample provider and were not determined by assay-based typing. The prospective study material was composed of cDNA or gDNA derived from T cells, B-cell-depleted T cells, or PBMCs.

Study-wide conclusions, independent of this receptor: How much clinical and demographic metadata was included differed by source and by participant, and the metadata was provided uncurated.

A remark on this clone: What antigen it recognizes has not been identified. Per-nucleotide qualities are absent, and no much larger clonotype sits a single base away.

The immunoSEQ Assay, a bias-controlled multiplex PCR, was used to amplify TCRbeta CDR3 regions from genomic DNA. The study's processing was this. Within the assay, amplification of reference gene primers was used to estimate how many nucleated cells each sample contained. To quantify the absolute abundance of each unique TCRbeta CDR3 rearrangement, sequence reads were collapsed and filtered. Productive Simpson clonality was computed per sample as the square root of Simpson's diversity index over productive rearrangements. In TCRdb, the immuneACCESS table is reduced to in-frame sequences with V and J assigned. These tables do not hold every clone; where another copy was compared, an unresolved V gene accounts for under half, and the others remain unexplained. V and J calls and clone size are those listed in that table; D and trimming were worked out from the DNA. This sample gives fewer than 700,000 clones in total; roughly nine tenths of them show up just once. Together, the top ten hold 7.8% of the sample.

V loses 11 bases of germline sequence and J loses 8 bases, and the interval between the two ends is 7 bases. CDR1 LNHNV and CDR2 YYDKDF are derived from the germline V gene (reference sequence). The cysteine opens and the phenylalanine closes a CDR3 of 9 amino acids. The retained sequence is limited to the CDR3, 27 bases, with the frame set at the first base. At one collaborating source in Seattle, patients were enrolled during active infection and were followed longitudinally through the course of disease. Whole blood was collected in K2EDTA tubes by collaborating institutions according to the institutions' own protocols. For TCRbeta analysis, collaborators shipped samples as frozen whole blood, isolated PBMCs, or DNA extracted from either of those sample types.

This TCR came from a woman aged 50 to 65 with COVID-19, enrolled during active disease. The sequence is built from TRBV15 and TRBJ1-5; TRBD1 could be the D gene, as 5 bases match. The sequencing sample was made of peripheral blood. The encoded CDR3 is CAAGEPQHF. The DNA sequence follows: TGTGCCGCGGGGGAGCCCCAGCATTTT.